This passage covers 32 T cell receptor beta chains from one sample sequenced in a study of technical replicates of blood from a few donors. Method: immunoSEQ multiplex PCR; TCRdb's copy keeps in-frame clones and lacks some. Of around 17,000 clones detected, 82% appear once; the ten largest clones hold around 10%. Input material: PBMCs. These receptors all come from a human donor in good health. Some clones in this sample may be carry-over from other donors' samples.

The J gene is TRBJ1-5, the V gene TRBV12-5; D may be TRBD1 (5 bases). Germline loops: CDR1 LGHNT, CDR2 FRNRAP. CDR3 length: 14 residues. V gave up 1 base and J gave up 6 bases, with 10 bases separating them. The chain's CDR3 is CASGLGQPGQPQHF. CDR3 bases: TGTGCTAGTGGTTTGGGACAGCCGGGTCAGCCCCAGCATTTT.

The chain recombines TRBV18 with TRBJ1-3; maybe TRBD1 (5 bases). This CDR3 has 16 amino acids. Germline assignment: CDR1 KGHSH and CDR2 LQKENI. Deletions cut 3 bases from V and 0 bases from J, with 12 bases between. The CDR3 bases are TGTGCCAGCTCACCGTTGGACACCGCCTCTGGAAACACCATATATTTT. This sequence encodes CASSPLDTASGNTIYF.

This chain joins TRBV9 and TRBJ2-2; 8 positions match TRBD1. There are 14 residues in the CDR3. Germline assignment: CDR1 SGDLS and CDR2 YYNGEE. V lost 4 bases, J lost 9 bases, and 8 bases stayed unmatched. In DNA form, the CDR3 reads TGTGCCAGCAGCTTCACAGGGGGTGGTCGGGAGCTGTTTTTT. Amino acids: CASSFTGGGRELFF.

This clone was detected once. This chain links TRBV6-1 with TRBJ2-2; 7 bases align to TRBD2. Per germline, CDR1 MNHNS and CDR2 SASEGT. V lost 11 bases, J lost 0 bases, and 3 bases stayed unmatched. This CDR3 is 13 amino acids long. In DNA, the CDR3 is TGTGCCGTACTAGCGACGAACACCGGGGAGCTGTTTTTT. This sequence encodes CAVLATNTGELFF.

The J gene is TRBJ1-3, the V gene TRBV25-1, with TRBD1 as a possible D gene (5 bases). The CDR3 is 16 amino acids. The germline V gene encodes CDR1 MGHDK and CDR2 SYGVNS. V gave up 4 bases and J gave up 0 bases, with 13 bases separating them. CDR3: CASSGYRRSSGNTIYF. The CDR3 DNA reads TGTGCCAGCAGTGGATACAGGAGGTCCTCTGGAAACACCATATATTTT. Using reference TRBV25-1 and TRBJ1-3 for the parts outside the CDR3, the full variable domain is EADIYQTPRYLVIGTGKKITLECSQTMGHDKMYWYQQDPGMELHLIHYSYGVNSTEKGDLSSESTVSRIRTEHFPLTLESARPSHTSQYLCASSGYRRSSGNTIYFGEGSWLTVV.

The chain joins TRBV27 to TRBJ2-7; D may be TRBD1 (5 bases). The germline gives CDR1 MNHEY, CDR2 SMNVEV (reference sequence). V lost 0 bases to trimming and J lost 0 bases, with 9 bases between them. The CDR3 runs to 15 residues. The CDR3 DNA follows: TGTGCCAGCAGTTTATCAGGGGCGGCCTCCTACGAGCAGTACTTC. Encoded protein: CASSLSGAASYEQYF.

This clone was recorded only once. V is TRBV28 and J is TRBJ2-7; TRBD1 is a possible D gene (6 bases). Germline loops: CDR1 MDHEN, CDR2 SYDVKM. V was clipped by 4 bases and J by 3 bases, with 16 bases between them. This CDR3 region has 15 residues. CDR3 loop: CASSYWTVTNYEQYF. CDR3 DNA: TGTGCCAGCAGTTACTGGACAGTAACAAACTACGAGCAGTACTTC.

V is TRBV5-4 and J is TRBJ2-5; D remains ambiguous. The end of the DNA aligns better with TRBJ2-7, so the J call may be wrong. CDR3 length equals 12 residues. The germline gives CDR1 SGHNT, CDR2 YYREEE (reference sequence). The CDR3 spells CASGASPYEQYF. In nucleotides, the CDR3 is TGTGCCAGCGGCGCTAGTCCCTACGAGCAGTACTTC.

The chain couples TRBV30 to TRBJ2-2, with 9 nucleotides matching TRBD1. The germline V gene has CDR1 GTSNPN and CDR2 SVGIG (reference sequence). With V trimmed by 3 bases and J by 4 bases, 12 bases remained unmatched. The CDR3 has 17 amino acids. CDR3 sequence: CAWRRGGGTGTTGELFF. The CDR3 DNA follows: TGTGCCTGGAGAAGAGGTGGGGGGACAGGGACCACCGGGGAGCTGTTTTTT.

The chain joins TRBV11-2 to TRBJ2-2, with a weak D call TRBD1 (6 bases). Trimming pared 6 bases from V and 4 bases from J, leaving 15 bases between. Germline CDR1 SGHAT, CDR2 FQNNGV. The CDR3 runs 15 residues. As DNA, the CDR3 is TGTGCCAGCAGAAACGATCAGGGGTTCACCGGGGAGCTGTTTTTT. Amino acids: CASRNDQGFTGELFF.

In this sample, this clone turned up once. CDR3 in DNA: TGTGCCAGCAGCGGACAATACGAGCAGTACTTC. This codes for CASSGQYEQYF. J is TRBJ2-7 and V is TRBV9, with D unresolved. The germline V gene encodes CDR1 SGDLS and CDR2 YYNGEE. The CDR3 covers 11 residues. V was cut by 3 bases and J by 4 bases, with 5 bases left in between.

V gene TRBV4-3 combines with J gene TRBJ2-7; 7 nucleotides match TRBD1. J was trimmed by 3 bases and V by 4 bases; bases with no gene match: 9. Germline V CDR1 and CDR2: LGHNA, YSLEER. The length of the CDR3 is 15 residues. The CDR3 loop is CASSPSSGTVYEQYF. The CDR3 DNA reads TGCGCCAGCAGCCCGTCCTCCGGGACAGTCTACGAGCAGTACTTC.

The chain couples TRBV7-3 to TRBJ2-1, with a tentative D call TRBD2 (7 bases). Germline-derived CDR1 and CDR2 are SGHTA and FQGTGA. This CDR3 spans 16 amino acids. Trimming stripped 8 bases from V and 9 bases from J, with 26 bases between. The chain's CDR3 is CASSLGGGEGGSEQFF. The CDR3 bases are TGTGCCAGCTCCCTGGGGGGCGGGGAGGGTGGCAGTGAGCAGTTCTTC.

This clone appeared once. This sequence joins TRBV27 and TRBJ2-1, with 9 bases matching TRBD1. CDR3 length equals 16 residues. Germline trimming cut 4 bases from V and 6 bases from J; bases unmatched to any gene: 10. Germline assignment: CDR1 MNHEY and CDR2 SMNVEV (reference sequence). DNA of the CDR3: TGTGCCAGCAGTTCCCCCTCGGACAGGGGAAGCAATGAGCAGTTCTTC. Its translation is CASSSPSDRGSNEQFF.

The chain couples TRBV7-8 to TRBJ1-1; no clear D gene. This CDR3 contains 16 residues. CDR1 is SGHVS, CDR2 FQNEAQ, per germline. Deletions cut 1 base from V and 6 bases from J, with 18 bases between. CDR3 DNA: TGTGCCAGCAGCTTAGAGAGTGTGCCGGGTCGGGCTGAAGCTTTCTTT. Its protein is CASSLESVPGRAEAFF. Full variable domain (rest looked up from reference TRBV7-8 and TRBJ1-1): GAGVSQSPRYKVAKRGQDVALRCDPISGHVSLFWYQQALGQGPEFLTYFQNEAQLDKSGLPSDRFFAERPEGSVSTLKIQRTQQEDSAVYLCASSLESVPGRAEAFFGQGTRLTVV.

In its sample, this clone was seen once. This chain joins TRBV11-2 and TRBJ2-5; 7 bases align to TRBD1. The CDR3 contains 13 residues. J lost 5 bases, V lost 6 bases, and 6 bases had no gene match. The V gene's germline CDR1 is SGHAT and CDR2 FQNNGV. The CDR3 coding sequence is TGTGCCAGCAGTCAGACAGGGTCGGAGACCCAGTACTTC. Translated, it gives CASSQTGSETQYF.

The chain employs TRBV19 and TRBJ2-1; weak D call: TRBD2 (5 bases). Germline lookup yields CDR1 LNHDA and CDR2 SQIVND (reference sequence). V lost 1 base and J lost 0, with 13 bases in between. The CDR3 consists of 17 residues. CDR3 sequence (DNA): TGTGCCAGTAGTATAGTTCCTAGCCGGAGCTCCTACAATGAGCAGTTCTTC. Its protein product is CASSIVPSRSSYNEQFF.

This rearrangement joins TRBV2 to TRBJ2-3, with a possible D match to TRBD2 (5 bases). The ends were cut back, 8 bases at V and 2 bases at J, with 11 bases in the middle. Germline CDR1 reads SNHLY; CDR2 reads FYNNEI. The CDR3 is made up of 13 amino acids. The CDR3 DNA reads as TGTGCCAGCCCCAGCGGCGACACAGATACGCAGTATTTT. As protein: CASPSGDTDTQYF.

The chain links TRBV5-6 to TRBJ2-3; TRBD2 might be the D (6 bases). Germline-derived CDR1 and CDR2 are SGHDT and YYEEEE. The CDR3 totals 15 residues. Trimming removed 4 bases at V and 3 bases at J, with 15 bases between. CDR3 nucleotide sequence: TGTGCCAGCAGCCGGAGGGCCGGGGGAACAGATACGCAGTATTTT. Translating it yields CASSRRAGGTDTQYF.

The chain employs TRBV4-2 and TRBJ2-1; 7 bases match TRBD2. V gave up 3 bases and J gave up 5 bases; unmatched junction bases: 7. The length of the CDR3 is 15 residues. The germline CDR1 and CDR2 sequences are LGHNA and YNFKEQ. DNA of the CDR3: TGTGCCAGCAGCCACCGGGACTATCGGGACAATGAGCAGTTCTTC. Amino acid sequence: CASSHRDYRDNEQFF.

The J gene is TRBJ1-1, the V gene TRBV5-1; 7 bases align to TRBD1. The CDR3 runs to 14 residues. The V gene's germline CDR1 is SGHRS and CDR2 YFSETQ. Losses at the gene ends were 0 bases for V and 2 bases for J; bases not matched to a gene: 1. The CDR3 DNA reads TGCGCCAGCAGCTTGGACAGGGGTAACACTGAAGCTTTCTTT. It specifies CASSLDRGNTEAFF.

This chain uses TRBV11-3 with TRBJ1-1; weak D call: TRBD1 (5 bases). Trimming left V 5 bases short and J 1 base short, with 8 bases between. Germline CDR1 and CDR2: SGHNT and YENEEA. The CDR3 covers 13 residues. DNA of the CDR3: TGTGCCAGCAGCCTCGGGGGGAACACTGAAGCTTTCTTT. Encoded protein: CASSLGGNTEAFF.

A few counts support this clone. This chain connects TRBV19 to TRBJ2-7, with a possible D match to TRBD1 (5 bases). The CDR3 runs to 13 residues. Per germline, CDR1 LNHDA and CDR2 SQIVND (reference sequence). V was shortened by 3 bases and J by 3 bases, with 9 bases between the two germline ends. The CDR3 DNA follows: TGTGCCAGTAGTATCGGGCAGGGCTACGAGCAGTACTTC. Translating gives CASSIGQGYEQYF.

On this clone: Given the absence of the conserved phenylalanine or tryptophan at the CDR3 end, a read error is likely. Because the CDR3's place on the DNA is in doubt, the DNA is left out and the CDR3 is given as listed by TCRdb. This chain links TRBV11-2 with TRBJ2-4; the table's TRBD2 call for D was not verified on the DNA. The CDR3 length equals 12 residues, ends included. Germline V lookup: CDR1 SGHAT, CDR2 FQNNGV. The CDR3 region is CASSSEGTGVSL.

The chain links TRBV18 to TRBJ2-7; a possible D gene is TRBD2 (7 bases). This CDR3 contains 15 residues. The ends were cut back, 3 bases at V and 2 bases at J, with 14 bases in the middle. CDR1 KGHSH and CDR2 LQKENI come from the germline V gene. In DNA form, the CDR3 reads TGTGCCAGCTCACCGGGGGGGGCGATTCCCTACGAGCAGTACTTC. Translation: CASSPGGAIPYEQYF.

This clone was observed a handful of times. As DNA, the CDR3 is TGTGCCAGCAGCATGGACAGCACTGTTGGTTCACCCCTCCACTTT. Encoded protein: CASSMDSTVGSPLHF. The chain recombines TRBV9 with TRBJ1-6; a weak D match, TRBD1 (6 bases). The CDR3 is 15 amino acids. The V end lost 4 bases, the J end lost 9 bases, and 17 bases lay between the germline ends. Germline V CDR1 and CDR2: SGDLS, YYNGEE.

The chain has TRBV7-8 and TRBJ2-3; 15 bases fit TRBD2. The CDR3 sequence is 18 residues long. Unmatched junction bases numbered 5, after V lost 1 base and J lost 3 bases. Germline V CDR1 and CDR2: SGHVS, FQNEAQ. CDR3 region: CASSLGTSGRAMTDTQYF. CDR3 nucleotide sequence: TGTGCCAGCAGCTTAGGGACTAGCGGGAGGGCCATGACAGATACGCAGTATTTT. The whole variable domain, remainder taken from reference TRBV7-8 and TRBJ2-3, is GAGVSQSPRYKVAKRGQDVALRCDPISGHVSLFWYQQALGQGPEFLTYFQNEAQLDKSGLPSDRFFAERPEGSVSTLKIQRTQQEDSAVYLCASSLGTSGRAMTDTQYFGPGTRLTVL.

This chain connects TRBV6-5 to TRBJ2-2; D gene uncertain. The V end lost 6 bases, the J end lost 2 bases, and 13 bases lay between the germline ends. This CDR3 region has 15 residues. Germline lookup yields CDR1 MNHEY and CDR2 SVGAGI. CDR3 sequence reads: CASRGRPGNTGELFF. The CDR3 region has the DNA TGTGCCAGCAGGGGCCGCCCAGGCAACACCGGGGAGCTGTTTTTT.

This chain joins TRBV7-9 and TRBJ1-5; TRBD1 matches at 8 bases. Trimming took 5 bases from V and 0 from J; bases not matched to a gene: 3. CDR1 and CDR2 from the germline V gene are SEHNR and FQNEAQ (reference sequence). CDR3 size: 15 residues. The CDR3 DNA is TGTGCCAGCAGCCCAGGGGGCTTTAGCAATCAGCCCCAGCATTTT. As protein: CASSPGGFSNQPQHF.

The chain uses TRBV29-1 and TRBJ2-7, with D maybe TRBD1 (6 bases). The CDR3 covers 12 residues. In germline, CDR1 is SQVTM, CDR2 ANQGSEA. The germline V and J ends were trimmed by 6 bases and 5 bases, with 14 bases remaining between them. CDR3 nucleotide sequence: TGCAGCGTGGCCAGGGGATCCGACGAGCAGTACTTC. Translating it yields CSVARGSDEQYF.

The chain carries TRBV11-2 and TRBJ2-1; D not resolved. V dropped 0 bases and J dropped 7 bases, with 7 bases sitting between them. Germline V gives CDR1 SGHAT, CDR2 FQNNGV. CDR3 length: 13 residues. Here the CDR3 DNA reads TGTGCCAGCAGCTTAGACGACTTTAATGAGCAGTTCTTC. Protein sequence: CASSLDDFNEQFF.

The chain couples TRBV30 to TRBJ2-3, with TRBD2 matching 9 bases. V lost 3 bases to trimming and J lost 0 bases; unmatched junction nucleotides: 7. The CDR3 covers 16 residues. Per the germline V gene, CDR1 is GTSNPN and CDR2 is SVGIG (reference sequence). The CDR3 region is CAWSAGGPVSTDTQYF. The CDR3 DNA is TGTGCCTGGAGCGCGGGAGGGCCGGTAAGCACAGATACGCAGTATTTT.